These T cell receptor beta chains were read from a single sample in a study of T cell responses to AZD1222 COVID-19 vaccine. Repertoires were generated with immunoSEQ multiplex PCR, while TCRdb's copy carries only in-frame clones and drops some. The table has about 77,000 clones, roughly 90% seen once. Specimen: peripheral blood, collected 28 days after the second AZD1222 dose. The receptors come from an adult who received the AZD1222 COVID-19 vaccine. Both conserved end residues are part of each CDR3. A D gene is named only where the DNA matches it firmly. The size field is filled for only some rows; it gives once, few, many or a size class.

V gene	J gene	clone size	D gene	CDR3 protein	CDR3 DNA
TRBV5-1	TRBJ2-6	.	TRBD1	CASSPRQGSGANVLTF	TGCGCCAGCAGCCCGAGACAGGGGTCTGGGGCCAACGTCCTGACTTTC
TRBV5-1	TRBJ2-1	.	TRBD2	CASSLVTSAKYNEQFF	TGCGCCAGCAGCTTAGTGACTAGCGCTAAATACAATGAGCAGTTCTTC
TRBV6-4	TRBJ2-2	.	.	CASRQGVDTGELFF	TGTGCCAGCAGACAGGGAGTGGACACCGGGGAGCTGTTTTTT
TRBV15	TRBJ2-5	.	.	CATSRDRGRPGGQETQYF	TGTGCCACCAGCAGAGATCGGGGGCGGCCAGGGGGCCAAGAGACCCAGTACTTC
TRBV7-2	TRBJ2-5	once	TRBD2	CASSSQTSGRGGAETQYF	TGTGCCAGCAGCTCCCAGACTAGCGGGAGAGGGGGGGCGGAGACCCAGTACTTC
TRBV28	TRBJ2-7	once	.	CASMGNSYEQYF	TGTGCCAGCATGGGTAACTCCTACGAGCAGTACTTC
TRBV19	TRBJ2-4	.	TRBD2	CASSPTSGKNIQYF	TGTGCCAGTAGCCCGACTAGCGGCAAAAACATTCAGTACTTC
TRBV9	TRBJ1-1	.	.	CASSPQGGSTEAFF	TGTGCCAGCAGCCCACAGGGAGGAAGCACTGAAGCTTTCTTT
TRBV7-2	TRBJ1-2	.	.	CASSLAAGEDYGYTF	TGTGCCAGCAGCTTAGCTGCAGGGGAGGATTATGGCTACACCTTC
TRBV7-6	TRBJ2-2	once	TRBD2	CASSLAGGPGTGELFF	TGTGCCAGCAGCTTAGCGGGAGGGCCGGGAACCGGGGAGCTGTTTTTT
TRBV18	TRBJ2-5	once	.	CASSPLAGRGRDQETQYF	TGTGCCAGCTCACCACTGGCCGGCCGGGGCAGAGACCAAGAGACCCAGTACTTC
TRBV6-4	TRBJ1-6	.	.	CASSVKGNSPLHF	TGTGCCAGCAGTGTGAAGGGTAATTCACCCCTCCACTTT
TRBV10-1	TRBJ2-3	.	.	CASSEGRPTDTQYF	TGCGCCAGCAGTGAGGGGCGGCCCACAGATACGCAGTATTTT
TRBV19	TRBJ1-2	.	TRBD1	CASSIGDRVHGYTF	TGTGCCAGTAGTATCGGGGACAGGGTACATGGCTACACCTTC
TRBV3-1/TRBV3-2	TRBJ2-2	.	.	CASSQAQNTGELFF	TGTGCCAGCAGCCAAGCGCAAAACACCGGGGAGCTGTTTTTT
TRBV23-1	TRBJ2-7	once	.	CASSQSLREEAYEQYF	TGCGCCAGCAGTCAATCGTTGCGTGAGGAGGCCTACGAGCAGTACTTC
TRBV19	TRBJ2-2	.	TRBD2	CASSTNAGTRHTGELFF	TGTGCCAGTAGTACTAACGCCGGGACTAGGCACACCGGGGAGCTGTTTTTT
TRBV5-1	TRBJ2-2	.	.	CASSFQGGNTGELFF	TGCGCCAGCAGCTTTCAGGGGGGGAACACCGGGGAGCTGTTTTTT
TRBV29-1	TRBJ2-1	.	TRBD1	CSVVTGGGRNEQFF	TGCAGCGTTGTTACAGGGGGAGGAAGGAATGAGCAGTTCTTC
TRBV11-2	TRBJ1-1	.	.	CASSYRRGVEAFF	TGTGCCAGCAGCTACCGGCGCGGAGTTGAAGCTTTCTTT
TRBV6-5	TRBJ2-7	.	TRBD1	CASSYTDRGYEQYF	TGTGCCAGCAGTTACACCGACAGGGGATACGAGCAGTACTTC
TRBV2	TRBJ2-2	.	TRBD2	CASQRTSGVTNTGELFF	TGTGCCAGCCAGCGCACTAGCGGGGTTACGAACACCGGGGAGCTGTTTTTT
TRBV19	TRBJ1-1	.	TRBD1	CASSPGTGRVTEAFF	TGTGCCAGTAGTCCCGGGACAGGTCGAGTGACTGAAGCTTTCTTT